This T cell receptor beta chain was identified in a study of T cells in Graves' hyperthyroidism and ophthalmopathy. At the level of the study: The authors collected peripheral blood at initial diagnosis, before any treatment.

V shed 6 bases and J 8 bases; nucleotides not matched to a gene: 5. The CDR3 spans 13 residues. Germline V gene data show CDR1 as DFQATT and CDR2 as SNEGSKA (reference sequence). RNA transcripts gave rise to amplified TCR beta CDR3 regions. The HTBI primer set was used in a first-round RT-PCR of the TCR CDR3. Via MiXCR, TCRdb re-called the multiplex PCR reads, giving one row per CDR3 protein. This table holds hundreds of thousands of distinct CDR3 sequences, roughly 14% found once. The receptor's source is a woman aged 25 to 39 with Graves' hyperthyroidism that later progressed to Graves' ophthalmopathy. V usage is TRBV20-1 and J usage is TRBJ1-6, with 9 positions matching TRBD1. Sample: blood. DNA for the CDR3: TGCAGTGCCTTCGGACAGGGGTATTCACCCCTCCACTTT. Residues: CSAFGQGYSPLHF.